These 29 T cell receptor beta chains came from one sample sequenced in a study of immune evolution from preneoplasia to lung adenocarcinoma. TCRdb's table, derived via immunoSEQ multiplex PCR, lists solely in-frame clones and lacks some. The sample includes about 26,000 clones, about three quarters of them seen just once. Sequenced sample: FFPE invasive lung adenocarcinoma tissue. These receptors were obtained from a person between 60 and 70 years old with invasive lung adenocarcinoma. Some clones in this sample may be carry-over from other donors' samples.

This clone was counted only a few times. The chain joins TRBV19 to TRBJ2-1, with a weak D call TRBD2 (6 bases). The CDR3 has 15 residues. CDR1 and CDR2 (germline): LNHDA, SQIVND (reference sequence). Trimming took 1 base from V and 8 from J, leaving 15 bases between them. The DNA for the CDR3 is TGTGCCAGTAGTATAGGCGCGGGGACTTACTATGAGCAGTTCTTC. Translating it yields CASSIGAGTYYEQFF. The whole variable domain, filled in from reference TRBV19 and TRBJ2-1, reads DGGITQSPKYLFRKEGQNVTLSCEQNLNHDAMYWYRQDPGQGLRLIYYSQIVNDFQKGDIAEGYSVSREKKESFPLTVTSAQKNPTAFYLCASSIGAGTYYEQFFGPGTRLTVL.

V gene TRBV28 combines with J gene TRBJ2-5; weak D call: TRBD2 (6 bases). V lost 5 bases and J lost 5, with 12 bases in between. This CDR3 is built from 13 residues. In germline, CDR1 is MDHEN, CDR2 SYDVKM. CDR3 amino acids: CASSREFGETQYF. CDR3 nucleotides: TGTGCCAGCAGTCGGGAGTTCGGGGAGACCCAGTACTTC. Looking up the rest from reference TRBV28 and TRBJ2-5 gives the full variable domain: DVKVTQSSRYLVKRTGEKVFLECVQDMDHENMFWYRQDPGLGLRLIYFSYDVKMKEKGDIPEGYSVSREKKERFSLILESASTNQTSMYLCASSREFGETQYFGPGTRLLVL.

This chain links TRBV2 with TRBJ1-5; tentatively, D is TRBD1 (5 bases). Germline CDR1 reads SNHLY; CDR2 reads FYNNEI. V gave up 5 bases and J gave up 5 bases, with 13 bases separating them. The CDR3 loop spans 14 amino acids. The CDR3 bases are TGTGCCAGCAGTCCCCAGGGAGAGCATCAGCCCCAGCATTTT. This encodes CASSPQGEHQPQHF. The whole variable domain, filled in from reference TRBV2 and TRBJ1-5, reads EPEVTQTPSHQVTQMGQEVILRCVPISNHLYFYWYRQILGQKVEFLVSFYNNEISEKSEIFDDQFSVERPDGSNFTLKIRSTKLEDSAMYFCASSPQGEHQPQHFGDGTRLSIL.

V is TRBV7-2 and J is TRBJ2-5; D might be TRBD2 (5 bases). This CDR3 contains 15 residues. Germline V gene data show CDR1 as SGHTA and CDR2 as FQGNSA. V dropped 0 bases and J dropped 5 bases, with 13 bases sitting between them. CDR3 amino acids: CASSLASAAGETQYF. The CDR3 DNA sequence: TGTGCCAGCAGCTTAGCTAGCGCGGCCGGGGAGACCCAGTACTTC.

The chain links TRBV5-1 to TRBJ2-5; tentative D call: TRBD1 (7 bases). The V and J ends lost 2 bases and 4 bases respectively, with 9 bases between them. The CDR3 spans 13 residues. CDR1 SGHRS and CDR2 YFSETQ come from the germline V gene. The CDR3 loop reads CASSFQGGETQYF. The CDR3 nucleotides are TGCGCCAGCAGCTTTCAGGGGGGAGAGACCCAGTACTTC.

The chain recombines TRBV7-9 with TRBJ2-3; 8 nucleotides line up with TRBD2. The CDR3 loop spans 14 amino acids. From germline, CDR1 is SEHNR and CDR2 FQNEAQ (reference sequence). After removal of 6 bases from V and 3 bases from J, the junction contained 5 bases not matched to a gene. The DNA for the CDR3 is TGTGCCAGCAGTCCGGGACTAGTTACAGATACGCAGTATTTT. It yields the protein CASSPGLVTDTQYF.

The V call is TRBV11-3, the J call TRBJ2-5; TRBD2 agrees at 8 bases. CDR3 length: 18 residues. The J segment lost 1 base and the V segment lost 4 bases, leaving 14 bases of the junction unmatched. Germline CDR1 and CDR2: SGHNT and YENEEA. Here the CDR3 reads CASSSASIVLAGQETQYF. Here the CDR3 DNA reads TGTGCCAGCAGCTCGGCGTCTATTGTCCTAGCGGGCCAAGAGACCCAGTACTTC.

The chain carries TRBV6-6 and TRBJ2-7; 8 nucleotides match TRBD2. The CDR3 extends over 15 amino acids. Germline V CDR1 and CDR2: MNHNY, SVGAGI (reference sequence). Germline trimming cut 5 bases from V and 0 bases from J; bases unmatched to any gene: 6. CDR3 sequence: CASSDEAGASYEQYF. The CDR3, as DNA: TGTGCCAGCAGTGACGAAGCGGGAGCCTCCTACGAGCAGTACTTC.

The V gene is TRBV29-1, the J gene TRBJ2-7, with 8 bases that match TRBD2. The CDR3 runs to 13 residues. J lost 9 bases, V lost 5 bases, and 12 bases had no gene match. Germline CDR1 reads SQVTM; CDR2 reads ANQGSEA. The DNA for the CDR3 is TGCAGCGTTAGCGGGAGTACATTACGGGGGCAGTACTTC. Its protein product is CSVSGSTLRGQYF.

J is TRBJ2-7 and V is TRBV7-2, with 14 nucleotides matching TRBD2. Germline V gives CDR1 SGHTA, CDR2 FQGNSA. CDR3 length: 16 residues. J lost 3 bases, V lost 2 bases, and 3 bases had no gene match. This chain's CDR3 is CASSLFGTSGSYEQYF. The CDR3 bases are TGTGCCAGCAGCTTATTCGGGACTAGCGGGAGCTACGAGCAGTACTTC. Supplemented by reference TRBV7-2 and TRBJ2-7, the full variable domain reads GAGVSQSPSNKVTEKGKDVELRCDPISGHTALYWYRQSLGQGLEFLIYFQGNSAPDKSGLPSDRFSAERTGGSVSTLTIQRTQQEDSAVYLCASSLFGTSGSYEQYFGPGTRLTVT.

This chain uses TRBV9 with TRBJ2-1, with 7 bases matching TRBD2. Germline V gene data show CDR1 as SGDLS and CDR2 as YYNGEE. The CDR3 has 15 amino acids. V was pared by 2 bases and J by 5 bases, with 7 bases of the junction left unmatched. The CDR3 nucleotides are TGTGCCAGCAGCGTGAGCGGGATCGCCAACAATGAGCAGTTCTTC. Translation gives CASSVSGIANNEQFF.

This clone was seen only once. The genes are TRBV27 and TRBJ2-3, with TRBD2 as a possible D gene (6 bases). The CDR3 loop spans 15 amino acids. V lost 6 bases to trimming and J lost 3 bases, with 16 bases between them. Germline lookup yields CDR1 MNHEY and CDR2 SMNVEV (reference sequence). The CDR3 sequence: CASRELGRRTDTQYF. The DNA for the CDR3 is TGTGCCAGCAGAGAACTCGGGAGAAGGACAGATACGCAGTATTTT.

The V gene is TRBV28, the J gene TRBJ2-7; a possible D gene is TRBD2 (6 bases). Germline loops: CDR1 MDHEN, CDR2 SYDVKM. The V end lost 5 bases, the J end lost 2 bases, and 19 bases lay between the germline ends. The CDR3 has 16 residues. CDR3 loop: CASSPPGRGYPYEQYF. CDR3 bases: TGTGCCAGCAGTCCTCCCGGGAGAGGATACCCCTACGAGCAGTACTTC.

The rearrangement links TRBV2 to TRBJ1-1; unclear D gene. The germline V gene has CDR1 SNHLY and CDR2 FYNNEI. Trimming stripped 2 bases from V and 0 bases from J, with 7 bases between. The CDR3 has 14 residues. CDR3 loop: CASSERRMNTEAFF. The CDR3 bases are TGTGCCAGCAGTGAAAGGCGGATGAACACTGAAGCTTTCTTT.

The gene calls are TRBV27 and TRBJ2-1; TRBD2 matches 8 bases. CDR1 MNHEY and CDR2 SMNVEV come from the germline V gene (reference sequence). V shed 6 bases and J 5 bases; nucleotides not matched to a gene: 12. The CDR3 covers 16 residues. The CDR3 bases are TGTGCCAGCAGCCGGAAATCGGGACTAGGCAACAATGAGCAGTTCTTC. This gives the protein CASSRKSGLGNNEQFF.

The chain combines TRBV6-5 with TRBJ1-5; D remains ambiguous. V was shortened by 8 bases and J by 0 bases, with 11 bases between the two germline ends. CDR1 and CDR2 from the germline V gene are MNHEY and SVGAGI. The CDR3 runs 14 residues. The CDR3: CASSHSLSNQPQHF. The CDR3 DNA reads TGTGCCAGCTCACATAGCCTTAGCAATCAGCCCCAGCATTTT.

This clone was found a few times. The CDR3 reads CASSHGGTHTEAFF. DNA of the CDR3: TGTGCCAGCAGCCATGGCGGGACCCACACTGAAGCTTTCTTT. The chain is built from TRBV4-2 and TRBJ1-1; TRBD1 is a possible D gene (5 bases). CDR3 size: 14 residues. V lost 3 bases and J 3 bases, leaving 11 bases between the germline ends. CDR1 and CDR2 from the germline V gene are LGHNA and YNFKEQ.

The chain couples TRBV5-1 to TRBJ1-2; TRBD1 might be the D (5 bases). The CDR3 has 16 residues. Trimming removed 6 bases at V and 0 bases at J, with 18 bases between. CDR1 is SGHRS and CDR2 is YFSETQ in the germline V gene. The CDR3 DNA follows: TGCGCCAGCACCCGGGACCCTGGAGGGACTAACTATGGCTACACCTTC. It codes for CASTRDPGGTNYGYTF.

The chain uses TRBV18 and TRBJ2-1, with D possibly matching TRBD2 (6 bases). The V and J ends lost 2 bases and 2 bases respectively, with 10 bases between them. The CDR3 has 15 residues. Looked up from germline, CDR1 is KGHSH and CDR2 is LQKENI. CDR3 protein: CASSPGGAAYNEQFF. The DNA of the CDR3 is TGTGCCAGCTCACCAGGAGGGGCCGCCTACAATGAGCAGTTCTTC.

The V and J genes are TRBV30 and TRBJ1-2, with D unresolved. The V end lost 4 bases, the J end lost 4 bases, and 10 bases lay between the germline ends. Per the germline V gene, CDR1 is GTSNPN and CDR2 is SVGIG (reference sequence). The CDR3 consists of 12 residues. CDR3 sequence (DNA): TGTGCCTGGAATACCCTTACCTATGGCTACACCTTC. Translating it yields CAWNTLTYGYTF.

DNA of the CDR3: TGTGCCAGCAGCCCCAGCGGGAGCCGACAGTATGGCTACACCTTC. Residues: CASSPSGSRQYGYTF. This chain connects TRBV7-2 to TRBJ1-2, with D possibly being TRBD1 (5 bases). Germline CDR1 is SGHTA and CDR2 is FQGNSA. The V end lost 5 bases, the J end lost 5 bases, and 18 bases lay between the germline ends. The CDR3 runs to 15 residues.

V gene TRBV9 combines with J gene TRBJ2-2; 7 bases are a match to TRBD2. Germline CDR1 and CDR2: SGDLS and YYNGEE. Germline trimming cut 4 bases from V and 1 base from J; bases unmatched to any gene: 7. The CDR3 contains 16 residues. The CDR3 DNA reads as TGTGCCAGCAGCCCCCCTGGGGGGGTGAACACCGGGGAGCTGTTTTTT. Protein sequence: CASSPPGGVNTGELFF.

The rearrangement uses TRBV7-2 and TRBJ2-1; 9 bases are shared with TRBD2. Germline assignment: CDR1 SGHTA and CDR2 FQGNSA. The ends lost 1 base at V and 9 bases at J; junction bases unmatched: 7. The CDR3 spans 15 residues. CDR3 nucleotides: TGTGCCAGCAGCTTAGAGGAGGCGGGAGGGACTGAGCAGTTCTTC. Amino acids: CASSLEEAGGTEQFF.

V usage is TRBV6-1 and J usage is TRBJ1-2; D not resolved. CDR3 size: 13 residues. The V end lost 6 bases, the J end lost 7 bases, and 15 bases lay between the germline ends. Germline CDR1 MNHNS, CDR2 SASEGT. CDR3 sequence: CASRGFSGGGYTF. The CDR3 DNA reads TGTGCCAGCAGGGGCTTTTCTGGTGGTGGCTACACCTTC.

The chain is built from TRBV18 and TRBJ2-7; no clear D. CDR3 length equals 13 residues. The germline gives CDR1 KGHSH, CDR2 LQKENI. Trimming left V 3 bases short and J 5 bases short, with 11 bases between. CDR3 residues: CASSPNVENEQYF. The DNA for the CDR3 is TGTGCCAGCTCACCGAATGTGGAAAACGAGCAGTACTTC. Using reference TRBV18 and TRBJ2-7 for the parts outside the CDR3, the full variable domain is NAGVMQNPRHLVRRRGQEARLRCSPMKGHSHVYWYRQLPEEGLKFMVYLQKENIIDESGMPKERFSAEFPKEGPSILRIQQVVRGDSAAYFCASSPNVENEQYFGPGTRLTVT.

Worth noting for this clone: Mismatch with germline at one junction end may stem from a read error. Within the sample, other DNA sequences also encode this same CDR3. This chain connects TRBV28 to TRBJ2-5; perhaps TRBD1 as D (6 bases). CDR3 length equals 14 residues. The germline V gene encodes CDR1 MDHEN and CDR2 SYDVKM. The CDR3, as DNA: TGTGCCAGCACCTCAGGACAGCCACAAGAGACCCAATACTTC. Amino acids: CASTSGQPQETQYF.

The V call is TRBV6-5, the J call TRBJ2-4; a possible D gene is TRBD2 (5 bases). The V gene's germline CDR1 is MNHEY and CDR2 SVGAGI. This CDR3 has 15 amino acids. Trimming removed 5 bases at V and 2 bases at J, with 13 bases between. In DNA, the CDR3 is TGTGCCAGCAGTCCCGGACTGGGTCCCAAAAACATTCAGTACTTC. Translating gives CASSPGLGPKNIQYF.

This chain connects TRBV7-9 to TRBJ2-7; 12 nucleotides match TRBD2. The CDR3 is 16 residues long. With 4 bases clipped from V and 2 bases from J, the junction kept 6 bases outside the gene matches. Germline CDR1 reads SEHNR; CDR2 reads FQNEAQ (reference sequence). CDR3 in DNA: TGTGCCAGCAGCTCCCCAGGACTAGCGGGAACCTACGAGCAGTACTTC. Amino acid sequence: CASSSPGLAGTYEQYF.

This chain links TRBV5-4 with TRBJ1-3; no definite D call. The CDR3 runs to 16 residues. V lost 5 bases and J lost 0, with 15 bases in between. CDR1 SGHNT and CDR2 YYREEE come from the germline V gene (reference sequence). The CDR3 DNA is TGTGCCAGCAGAGAATGGACGGAGAGCTCTGGAAACACCATATATTTT. It codes for CASREWTESSGNTIYF.